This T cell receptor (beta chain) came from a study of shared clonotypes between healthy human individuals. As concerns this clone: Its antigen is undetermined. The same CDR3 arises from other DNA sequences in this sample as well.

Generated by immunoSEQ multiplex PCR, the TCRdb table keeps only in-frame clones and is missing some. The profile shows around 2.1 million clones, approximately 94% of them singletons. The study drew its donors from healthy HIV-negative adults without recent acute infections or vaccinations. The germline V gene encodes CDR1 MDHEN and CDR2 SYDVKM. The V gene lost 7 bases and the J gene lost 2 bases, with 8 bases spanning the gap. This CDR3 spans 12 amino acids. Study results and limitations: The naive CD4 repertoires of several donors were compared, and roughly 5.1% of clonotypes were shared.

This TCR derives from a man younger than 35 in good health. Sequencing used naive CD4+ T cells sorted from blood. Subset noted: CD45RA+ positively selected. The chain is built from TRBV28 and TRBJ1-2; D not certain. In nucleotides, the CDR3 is TGTGCCAGCAAGGAGGGAAACTATGGCTACACCTTC. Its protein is CASKEGNYGYTF.